Listed here are 5 T cell receptor beta chains from one sample, sequenced in a study of T-cell memory formation after mild COVID-19 (dated by TCRdb to the early 2020s). The library was produced with 5' RACE. The instrument given in TCRdb is Illumina NovaSeq 6000. TCRdb ran its own pipeline on the public reads, namely fastp trimming at Q25 and MiXCR clone calling, and kept in-frame beta chains. Rows are unified per CDR3 protein, each entry keeping the most common DNA and genes. The sample records hundreds of thousands of distinct CDR3 sequences, 16% of which are singletons. The ten largest clones capture about 3.5% of the sample. The sample comprised PBMCs or a T cell subset sorted from them (not recorded which). Receptor source: a man between 18 and 35 years old who had mild COVID-19 (a few samples of this study predate the infection). The sample titles of this study are shuffled in the database, so cell type and time point are left out; the donor was told from shared clones.

The chain links TRBV20-1 to TRBJ1-2, with 7 bases lining up with TRBD1. CDR3 length equals 14 residues. The germline V gene encodes CDR1 DFQATT and CDR2 SNEGSKA (reference sequence). The V gene end was trimmed by 6 bases and the J gene end by 4 bases; junction bases not matched to a gene: 11. CDR3 in DNA: TGCAGTGCCGAGGTCCGGGACAGTGGCTATGGCTACACCTTC. Amino acids: CSAEVRDSGYGYTF.

The chain carries TRBV11-2 and TRBJ1-1; possible D gene TRBD1, 5 bases. CDR1 is SGHAT and CDR2 is FQNNGV in the germline V gene. V dropped 5 bases and J dropped 3 bases, with 13 bases sitting between them. The CDR3 covers 14 residues. The CDR3 here is CASSGRVWDTEAFF. CDR3 in DNA: TGTGCCAGCAGCGGCAGGGTTTGGGACACTGAAGCTTTCTTT.

V gene TRBV9 combines with J gene TRBJ2-5; D is uncertain. CDR1 and CDR2 (germline): SGDLS, YYNGEE. Between the trimmed V and J ends, which lost 0 bases and 7 bases, there was a span of 13 bases. The CDR3 runs to 14 residues. DNA for the CDR3: TGTGCCAGCAGCGTAGTGGCGGCGACGGGGACCCAGTACTTC. Protein: CASSVVAATGTQYF.

This clonotype was seen more than once but under ten times. The chain links TRBV7-3 to TRBJ2-1; possible D gene TRBD2, 6 bases. This CDR3 is built from 16 residues. The V gene lost 4 bases and the J gene lost 6 bases, with 19 bases spanning the gap. Germline lookup yields CDR1 SGHTA and CDR2 FQGTGA. The CDR3 region is CASSSPGTEWSNEQFF. The CDR3 DNA sequence: TGTGCCAGCAGCTCTCCCGGGACTGAGTGGTCCAATGAGCAGTTCTTC. Supplemented by reference TRBV7-3 and TRBJ2-1, the full variable domain reads GAGVSQTPSNKVTEKGKYVELRCDPISGHTALYWYRQSLGQGPEFLIYFQGTGAADDSGLPNDRFFAVRPEGSVSTLKIQRTERGDSAVYLCASSSPGTEWSNEQFFGPGTRLTVL.

This clonotype has only a few counts. This rearrangement joins TRBV24-1 to TRBJ2-5, with D maybe TRBD2 (5 bases). Per the germline V gene, CDR1 is KGHDR and CDR2 is SFDVKD. The V and J ends lost 3 bases and 5 bases respectively, with 15 bases between them. The CDR3 sequence is 15 residues long. This CDR3 is CATSDPRGIEETQYF. CDR3 DNA sequence: TGTGCCACCAGTGATCCCCGGGGAATAGAGGAGACCCAGTACTTC.